What follows describes a single T cell receptor beta chain. The target antigen is unknown. The data derive from a study of cytomegalovirus exposure and HLA in healthy donors. Though nominally healthy at sampling, donors likely had unrecorded immune exposures. The germline CDR1 and CDR2 sequences are SGDLS and YYNGEE. The CDR3 spans 15 residues. V lost 2 bases to trimming and J lost 5 bases, with 14 bases between them. The study ran its PCR with 60 Vbeta and 13 Jbeta primers. Some clones are missing from TCRdb's copy, which holds only in-frame ones; the method was immunoSEQ multiplex PCR. In total, the table holds some 70,000 clones. Study-level findings and limits: The records held CMV serostatus as the only immune exposure information.

The sequencing input was PBMCs. The rearrangement uses TRBV9 and TRBJ2-1, with TRBD1 as a possible D gene (6 bases). The clonotype was recovered from a man aged 35-49 years in good health and CMV-seronegative. Written as DNA, the CDR3 is TGTGCCAGCAGCGTCCCAGGGGCCCTAAACAATGAGCAGTTCTTC. It translates to CASSVPGALNNEQFF. The full variable domain, in which reference TRBV9 and TRBJ2-1 provide the parts outside the CDR3, is DSGVTQTPKHLITATGQRVTLRCSPRSGDLSVYWYQQSLDQGLQFLIQYYNGEERAKGNILERFSAQQFPDLHSELNLSSLELGDSALYFCASSVPGALNNEQFFGPGTRLTVL.